The present T cell receptor (beta chain) was sequenced within a study of blood T cell repertoires in COVID-19. Study in general: Samples taken during acute and convalescent COVID-19 were collected in the United States, Italy and Spain. The analysed material was cDNA or gDNA that came from T cells, B-cell-depleted T cells, or PBMCs.

Per the original methods: Amplification with reference gene primers provided the estimates of nucleated cell counts. Only in-frame clones appear in the TCRdb table, and some are missing; sequencing was by immunoSEQ multiplex PCR. D and trimming come from the DNA, and the V and J calls and clone size come from that table. The table includes over 85,000 clones, around nine tenths detected once. Seattle cases were enrolled at active infection and followed longitudinally. Germline V CDR1 and CDR2: SGHRS, YFSETQ. The CDR3 loop spans 15 amino acids. The V and J ends lost 0 bases and 5 bases respectively, with 12 bases between them.

The chain has TRBV5-1 and TRBJ2-1, with a possible D match to TRBD1 (6 bases). Specimen: peripheral blood. The receptor comes from a woman aged 50 to 60 with COVID-19, enrolled during active disease. Here the CDR3 DNA reads TGCGCCAGCAGCTTGGATGGGGACACTGACAATGAGCAGTTCTTC. Translation gives CASSLDGDTDNEQFF.